These 31 T cell receptor beta chains were sequenced from one sample in a study of response to subunit inactivated influenza vaccine. Each CDR3 protein gets one entry after TCRdb re-called the RT-PCR reads with MiXCR. The table includes over 650,000 distinct CDR3 sequences, less than 20% detected once. This sample comprised PBMCs from blood, obtained about 5 days after vaccination. These receptors originate from a man aged 50-59 years who received an inactivated influenza vaccine.

This clonotype appeared a few times. The J gene is TRBJ1-2, the V gene TRBV20-1; TRBD1 aligns across 10 bases. The CDR3 is 14 residues long. In germline, CDR1 is DFQATT, CDR2 SNEGSKA (reference sequence). The V gene end was trimmed by 5 bases and the J gene end by 5 bases; junction bases not matched to a gene: 8. The chain's CDR3 is CSADNRDRGYGYTF. CDR3 sequence (DNA): TGCAGTGCTGATAATCGGGACAGGGGATATGGCTACACCTTC.

Only a few counts were recorded for this clonotype. This chain joins TRBV20-1 and TRBJ2-7; unclear D gene. The CDR3 is 12 amino acids. V was pared by 5 bases and J by 9 bases, with 17 bases between. CDR1 is DFQATT and CDR2 is SNEGSKA in the germline V gene (reference sequence). The CDR3 loop is CSAGLHGFMQYF. The DNA for the CDR3 is TGCAGTGCTGGCCTTCACGGGTTTATGCAGTACTTC.

This clonotype was seen a handful of times. The rearrangement links TRBV10-3 to TRBJ2-3, with 10 bases lining up with TRBD2. Germline lookup yields CDR1 ENHRY and CDR2 SYGVKD. V shed 9 bases, J shed 2 bases, and the junction held 8 bases outside the gene matches. This CDR3 is built from 15 residues. CDR3 DNA: TGTGCCATGACAGAGACTAGCGGGTTCACAGATACGCAGTATTTT. Translating gives CAMTETSGFTDTQYF.

J is TRBJ2-3 and V is TRBV11-2, with TRBD2 matching over 15 bases. Per the germline V gene, CDR1 is SGHAT and CDR2 is FQNNGV. V dropped 3 bases and J dropped 0; count of bases not matched to a gene: 4. This CDR3 spans 18 amino acids. CDR3 region: CASSLGLAGGWSTDTQYF. The CDR3 DNA sequence: TGTGCCAGCAGCTTGGGACTAGCGGGGGGCTGGAGCACAGATACGCAGTATTTT.

This clonotype was found many times. This chain connects TRBV6-5 to TRBJ2-1; TRBD2 matches 12 bases. Germline loops: CDR1 MNHEY, CDR2 SVGAGI. CDR3 size: 18 residues. V shed 0 bases, J shed 5 bases, and the junction held 8 bases outside the gene matches. Here the CDR3 reads CASSYSTAGLAGNNEQFF. The CDR3 DNA follows: TGTGCCAGCAGTTACTCGACAGCGGGACTAGCGGGTAACAATGAGCAGTTCTTC.

This clonotype appeared a few times. The chain combines TRBV27 with TRBJ1-2; D gene uncertain. The CDR3 totals 13 residues. V lost 3 bases to trimming and J lost 3 bases, with 8 bases between them. Looked up from germline, CDR1 is MNHEY and CDR2 is SMNVEV (reference sequence). The CDR3 region has the DNA TGTGCCAGCAGTTTTTGGCGATACTATGGCTACACCTTC. Protein: CASSFWRYYGYTF.

This clonotype was observed many times. The V and J genes are TRBV29-1 and TRBJ1-1, with TRBD1 as a possible D gene (5 bases). In germline, CDR1 is SQVTM, CDR2 ANQGSEA. Trimming stripped 6 bases from V and 4 bases from J, with 21 bases between. The CDR3 length is 15 residues. The CDR3 bases are TGCAGCGTAGCTCAGGGTGGACATGAACCCACTGAAGCTTTCTTT. It yields the protein CSVAQGGHEPTEAFF.

There are a few counts of this clonotype. CDR3 loop: CASLGGSSYEQYF. The CDR3 nucleotides are TGTGCCAGCCTCGGCGGGAGCTCCTACGAGCAGTACTTC. The chain is built from TRBV6-2 or TRBV6-3 and TRBJ2-7; TRBD2 agrees at 7 bases. V gave up 8 bases and J gave up 0 bases; unmatched junction bases: 4. CDR3 length: 13 residues. Per the germline V gene, CDR1 is MNHEY and CDR2 is SVGEGT.

This chain links TRBV5-1 with TRBJ2-1; D may match TRBD1 or TRBD2 (5 bases each). The CDR3 runs to 15 residues. Germline CDR1 reads SGHRS; CDR2 reads YFSETQ. Trimming pared 4 bases from V and 7 bases from J, leaving 18 bases between. The CDR3 sequence is CASSREGPVQNEQFF. CDR3 nucleotides: TGCGCCAGCAGCCGTGAGGGACCCGTTCAGAATGAGCAGTTCTTC.

J is TRBJ2-1 and V is TRBV10-3, with D perhaps assigned TRBD1 or TRBD2 (5 bases each). The germline V gene has CDR1 ENHRY and CDR2 SYGVKD. The CDR3 is 16 amino acids. V lost 6 bases and J lost 0, with 15 bases in between. CDR3 residues: CAISPGALISYNEQFF. CDR3 DNA sequence: TGTGCCATCAGCCCCGGGGCCCTGATCTCCTACAATGAGCAGTTCTTC.

Concerning this clonotype: Germline and junction disagree at one end, which may indicate a read error. V usage is TRBV12-3 or TRBV12-4 and J usage is TRBJ1-1, with a possible D match to TRBD1 (5 bases). There are 14 residues in the CDR3. The DNA of the CDR3 is TGTGCTAGCAAGGATGGGGGTAGGAACACTGAAGCTTTCTTT. Residues: CASKDGGRNTEAFF.

There are a few counts of this clonotype. V usage is TRBV7-8 and J usage is TRBJ2-7; D gene uncertain. Trimming removed 4 bases from V and 5 bases from J, with 12 bases in between. Per germline, CDR1 SGHVS and CDR2 FQNEAQ. The CDR3 totals 13 residues. DNA for the CDR3: TGTGCCAGCAGCTCCTTCCGGACCGACGAGCAGTACTTC. This encodes CASSSFRTDEQYF.

The chain carries TRBV19 and TRBJ1-5; D unresolved. Trimming took 5 bases from V and 5 from J, leaving 13 bases between them. CDR1 is LNHDA and CDR2 is SQIVND in the germline V gene (reference sequence). The CDR3 runs 14 residues. This CDR3 reads CASSPHRGDQPQHF. The CDR3 DNA reads TGTGCCAGTAGTCCCCACCGGGGAGATCAGCCCCAGCATTTT.

As for this clonotype: This may stem from a read error, because a much larger clone lies one nucleotide away. CDR3 sequence (DNA): TGTGCCAGCAGACCCGCCTGCGGGAGTTACGAGCAGTACTTC. It specifies CASRPACGSYEQYF. J is TRBJ2-7 and V is TRBV25-1, with TRBD2 matching over 7 bases. The junction had 9 bases not matched to a gene; V was cut back by 6 bases and J by 4 bases. The CDR3 runs to 14 residues. Germline CDR1 and CDR2: MGHDK and SYGVNS.

Only a few counts were recorded for this clonotype. The chain recombines TRBV29-1 with TRBJ1-1; D is unresolved. In germline, CDR1 is SQVTM, CDR2 ANQGSEA. CDR3 length equals 12 residues. V was clipped by 6 bases and J by 0 bases, with 8 bases between them. CDR3 amino acids: CSVKGLNTEAFF. The DNA of the CDR3 is TGCAGCGTGAAGGGATTGAACACTGAAGCTTTCTTT.

This clonotype was observed a few times. The chain recombines TRBV25-1 with TRBJ2-1, with D perhaps given as TRBD1 or TRBD2 (5 bases each). In germline, CDR1 is MGHDK, CDR2 SYGVNS. V dropped 6 bases and J dropped 10 bases, with 16 bases sitting between them. The CDR3 consists of 13 residues. CDR3 bases: TGTGCCAGCAGCCAAGTGGGGACGGGGGAGCAGTTCTTC. Its protein product is CASSQVGTGEQFF.

This clonotype was observed at least ten times. CDR3 DNA sequence: TGTGCCAGCAGCTTTACCCAGGGGTACGAGCAGTACTTC. It specifies CASSFTQGYEQYF. V gene TRBV7-9 combines with J gene TRBJ2-7; D may be TRBD1 (6 bases). V lost 3 bases and J 4 bases, leaving 10 bases between the germline ends. Germline CDR1 is SEHNR and CDR2 is FQNEAQ (reference sequence). The CDR3 totals 13 residues.

This clonotype was counted only a few times. The chain combines TRBV5-1 with TRBJ2-4; D may be TRBD2 (6 bases). There are 16 residues in the CDR3. The germline V gene has CDR1 SGHRS and CDR2 YFSETQ. V was clipped by 1 base and J by 8 bases, with 19 bases between them. The CDR3 nucleotides are TGCGCCAGCAGCTTGTCGACCGGGACCAAGCGGGACATTCAGTACTTC. It encodes CASSLSTGTKRDIQYF.

The CDR3 nucleotides are TGTGCCAGCAGTGTTGGGTTCTACCGCACAGATACGCAGTATTTT. Its protein product is CASSVGFYRTDTQYF. The rearrangement joins TRBV28 to TRBJ2-3; no firm D call. The CDR3 is 15 amino acids. CDR1 is MDHEN, CDR2 SYDVKM, per germline. V shed 5 bases and J shed 1 base, with 13 bases lying between them. Full variable domain (outside the CDR3, taken from reference TRBV28 and TRBJ2-3): DVKVTQSSRYLVKRTGEKVFLECVQDMDHENMFWYRQDPGLGLRLIYFSYDVKMKEKGDIPEGYSVSREKKERFSLILESASTNQTSMYLCASSVGFYRTDTQYFGPGTRLTVL.

This clonotype was counted only a few times. The chain combines TRBV4-3 with TRBJ1-2; D ambiguous. Germline-derived CDR1 and CDR2 are LGHNA and YSLEER. CDR3 length equals 17 residues. Trimming took off 0 bases at V and 8 bases at J, with 22 bases between the two ends. This chain's CDR3 is CASSQDPSHLTIGGYTF. The CDR3 DNA sequence: TGCGCCAGCAGCCAAGATCCTTCGCACTTAACGATAGGGGGCTACACCTTC.

V gene TRBV9 combines with J gene TRBJ1-2, with D unresolved. Germline CDR1 and CDR2: SGDLS and YYNGEE. The CDR3 extends over 12 amino acids. With 3 bases removed from V and 3 bases from J, the gap between germline ends came to 6 bases. The CDR3 coding sequence is TGTGCCAGCAGCGGGGGTGACTATGGCTACACCTTC. The encoded protein is CASSGGDYGYTF.

This clonotype was counted between two and nine times. The V call is TRBV6-1, the J call TRBJ1-1; D is unresolved. The CDR3 contains 13 residues. The germline V and J ends were trimmed by 2 bases and 1 base, with 5 bases remaining between them. Per germline, CDR1 MNHNS and CDR2 SASEGT. The DNA for the CDR3 is TGTGCCAGCAGTGAATATAGGAACACTGAAGCTTTCTTT. This encodes CASSEYRNTEAFF.

The sample holds a few counts of this clonotype. The V gene is TRBV6-1, the J gene TRBJ2-2; D is unclear. CDR1 and CDR2 from the germline V gene are MNHNS and SASEGT. The ends were cut back, 2 bases at V and 0 bases at J, with 10 bases in the middle. This CDR3 is 16 amino acids long. This chain's CDR3 is CASSEWWIANTGELFF. In DNA form, the CDR3 reads TGTGCCAGCAGTGAATGGTGGATCGCGAACACCGGGGAGCTGTTTTTT.

The chain couples TRBV10-3 to TRBJ2-1, with D perhaps TRBD2 (6 bases). Per the germline V gene, CDR1 is ENHRY and CDR2 is SYGVKD. Trimming removed 6 bases at V and 0 bases at J, with 15 bases between. This CDR3 region has 16 residues. The CDR3 DNA reads as TGTGCCATCAGGCCTAGCGACTCTAGCTCCTACAATGAGCAGTTCTTC. Protein: CAIRPSDSSSYNEQFF.

This clonotype came up many times. The chain joins TRBV5-1 to TRBJ2-7; 7 bases match TRBD1. The CDR3 length is 13 residues. V was clipped by 2 bases and J by 3 bases; unmatched bases: 2. In germline, CDR1 is SGHRS, CDR2 YFSETQ. The CDR3 bases are TGCGCCAGCAGCTTCGGGACAGTCTACGAGCAGTACTTC. It encodes CASSFGTVYEQYF.

This clonotype was observed a few times. The V gene is TRBV20-1, the J gene TRBJ1-5; D unclear. The CDR3 runs 13 residues. The germline V and J ends were trimmed by 6 bases and 3 bases, with 12 bases remaining between them. Germline CDR1 and CDR2: DFQATT and SNEGSKA (reference sequence). The chain's CDR3 is CSAMEGPNQPQHF. In DNA, the CDR3 is TGCAGTGCCATGGAGGGCCCCAATCAGCCCCAGCATTTT.

This clonotype was seen a few times. This rearrangement joins TRBV24-1 to TRBJ2-3; possible D gene TRBD1, 6 bases. Germline V gives CDR1 KGHDR, CDR2 SFDVKD. V lost 7 bases, J lost 3 bases, and 10 bases lay in between. The CDR3 totals 13 residues. CDR3 sequence: CATRGQETDTQYF. As DNA, the CDR3 is TGTGCCACCAGGGGACAAGAAACAGATACGCAGTATTTT.

V and J are TRBV6-5 and TRBJ2-5; 9 bases are a match to TRBD2. J was trimmed by 1 base and V by 3 bases; bases with no gene match: 6. CDR3 length: 16 residues. Germline CDR1 reads MNHEY; CDR2 reads SVGAGI. The CDR3 bases are TGTGCCAGCAGTTATCCGCGGGGGGGCCTCCAAGAGACCCAGTACTTC. It codes for CASSYPRGGLQETQYF.

This clonotype appeared a few times. CDR3 loop: CSAPSETEAFF. CDR3 DNA: TGCAGTGCTCCCAGTGAAACTGAAGCTTTCTTT. The rearrangement links TRBV20-1 to TRBJ1-1; D remains unclear. The germline V and J ends were trimmed by 5 bases and 5 bases, with 9 bases remaining between them. The CDR3 totals 11 residues. CDR1 is DFQATT and CDR2 is SNEGSKA in the germline V gene (reference sequence).

The J gene is TRBJ2-5, the V gene TRBV5-1; D might be TRBD1 or TRBD2, each matching 5 bases. The CDR3 is 13 amino acids. V was cut by 7 bases and J by 1 base, with 11 bases left in between. CDR1 is SGHRS and CDR2 is YFSETQ in the germline V gene. This CDR3 is CASAWGSQETQYF. The CDR3 nucleotides read TGCGCCAGCGCTTGGGGGAGCCAAGAGACCCAGTACTTC. Together with reference TRBV5-1 and TRBJ2-5, the CDR3 gives the full variable domain: KAGVTQTPRYLIKTRGQQVTLSCSPISGHRSVSWYQQTPGQGLQFLFEYFSETQRNKGNFPGRFSGRQFSNSRSEMNVSTLELGDSALYLCASAWGSQETQYFGPGTRLLVL.

The rearrangement uses TRBV27 and TRBJ2-5; D is possibly TRBD2 (7 bases). This CDR3 is 15 amino acids long. Trimming cost V 6 bases and J 4 bases, with 18 bases left between them. Germline CDR1 is MNHEY and CDR2 is SMNVEV (reference sequence). CDR3 protein: CASRRQQGGGETQYF. CDR3 in DNA: TGTGCCAGCAGACGACAACAGGGAGGGGGAGAGACCCAGTACTTC.